This TCR beta chain is drawn from a study of blood T cell repertoires in COVID-19. The ends were cut back, 8 bases at V and 3 bases at J, with 10 bases in the middle. The CDR3 contains 12 residues. Method: immunoSEQ multiplex PCR; TCRdb's copy keeps in-frame clones and lacks some. The data contain more than 200,000 clones, roughly 84% of them seen just once; the ten biggest clones take up roughly 1.4%. The chain has TRBV12-3 or TRBV12-4 and TRBJ1-2, with D possibly being TRBD1 (5 bases). The sequenced material came from peripheral blood. This sequence originates from a middle-aged woman who had recovered from COVID-19. The CDR3 sequence: CASSSGDYGYTF. The CDR3, as DNA: TGTGCCAGCTCCTCGGGGGACTATGGCTACACCTTC.